The clone carrying this T cell receptor beta chain has at least ten counts. Diagnoses were established using clinical symptoms, serum thyroxine and TRAb, thyroid ultrasound and orbital computed tomography. TCR beta CDR3 regions were amplified from RNA transcripts. TCR CDR3 regions were first amplified by RT-PCR with HTBI primers. A single record per CDR3 protein comes from TCRdb applying MiXCR to the multiplex PCR reads. The data show approximately 710,000 distinct CDR3 sequences, roughly 17% seen once. V was trimmed by 10 bases and J by 5 bases, leaving 20 bases between them. The germline gives CDR1 MDHEN, CDR2 SYDVKM. There are 14 residues in the CDR3. The sample comes from a study of T cells in Graves' hyperthyroidism and ophthalmopathy.

This chain joins TRBV28 and TRBJ1-1; weak D call: TRBD1 (6 bases). Input material: blood. The clonotype was recovered from a man aged 50 or older with Graves' hyperthyroidism. The CDR3 DNA reads as TGTGCCATCGGAGCACAGGGAGGAGGAACTGAAGCTTTCTTT. Translating it yields CAIGAQGGGTEAFF.